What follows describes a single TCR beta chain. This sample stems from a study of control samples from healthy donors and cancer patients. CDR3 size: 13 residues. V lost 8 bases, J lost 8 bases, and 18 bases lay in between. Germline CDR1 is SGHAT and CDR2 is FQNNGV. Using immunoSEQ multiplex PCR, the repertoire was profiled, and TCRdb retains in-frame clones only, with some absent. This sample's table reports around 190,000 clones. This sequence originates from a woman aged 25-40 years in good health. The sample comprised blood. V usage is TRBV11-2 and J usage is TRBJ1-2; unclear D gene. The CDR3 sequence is CASEPIQFTGYTF. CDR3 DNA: TGTGCCAGCGAACCCATACAGTTTACGGGCTACACCTTC.